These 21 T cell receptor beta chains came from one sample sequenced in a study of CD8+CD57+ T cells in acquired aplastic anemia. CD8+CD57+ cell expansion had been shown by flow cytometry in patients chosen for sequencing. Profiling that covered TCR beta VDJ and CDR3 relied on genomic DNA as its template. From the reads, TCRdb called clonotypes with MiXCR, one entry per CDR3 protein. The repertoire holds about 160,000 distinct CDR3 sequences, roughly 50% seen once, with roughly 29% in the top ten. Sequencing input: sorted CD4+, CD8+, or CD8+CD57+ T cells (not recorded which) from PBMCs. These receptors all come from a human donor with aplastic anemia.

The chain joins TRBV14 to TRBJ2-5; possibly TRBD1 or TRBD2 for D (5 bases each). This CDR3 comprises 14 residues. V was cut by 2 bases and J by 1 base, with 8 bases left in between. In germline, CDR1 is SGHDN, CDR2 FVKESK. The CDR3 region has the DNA TGTGCCAGCAGCCAAAGAGGGGTCCAAGAGACCCAGTACTTC. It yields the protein CASSQRGVQETQYF.

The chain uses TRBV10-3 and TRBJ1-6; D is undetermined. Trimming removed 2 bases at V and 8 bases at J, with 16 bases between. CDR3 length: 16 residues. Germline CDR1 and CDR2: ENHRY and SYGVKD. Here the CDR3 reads CAISEVAGYTHSPLHF. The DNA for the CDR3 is TGTGCCATCAGTGAGGTAGCGGGATACACGCATTCACCCCTCCACTTT.

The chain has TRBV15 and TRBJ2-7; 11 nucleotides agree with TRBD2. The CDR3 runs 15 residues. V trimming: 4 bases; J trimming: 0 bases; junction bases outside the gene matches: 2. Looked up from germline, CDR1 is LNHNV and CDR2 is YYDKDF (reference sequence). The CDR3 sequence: CATSITSGGSYEQYF. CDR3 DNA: TGTGCCACCAGCATCACTAGCGGGGGCTCCTACGAGCAGTACTTC. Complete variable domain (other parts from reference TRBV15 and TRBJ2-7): DAMVIQNPRYQVTQFGKPVTLSCSQTLNHNVMYWYQQKSSQAPKLLFHYYDKDFNNEADTPDNFQSRRPNTSFCFLDIRSPGLGDTAMYLCATSITSGGSYEQYFGPGTRLTVT.

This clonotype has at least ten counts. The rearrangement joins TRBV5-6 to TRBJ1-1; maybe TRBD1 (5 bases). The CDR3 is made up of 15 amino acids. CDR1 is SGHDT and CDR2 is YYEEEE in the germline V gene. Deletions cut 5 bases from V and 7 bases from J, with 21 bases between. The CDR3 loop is CASRRPGSLGDEAFF. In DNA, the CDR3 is TGTGCCAGCAGGCGGCCCGGGTCCCTAGGGGATGAAGCTTTCTTT.

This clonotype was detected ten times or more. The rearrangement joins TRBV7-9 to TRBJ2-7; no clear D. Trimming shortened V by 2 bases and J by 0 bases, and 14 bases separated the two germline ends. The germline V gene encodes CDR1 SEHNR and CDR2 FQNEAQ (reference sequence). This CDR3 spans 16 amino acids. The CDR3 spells CASSLLPGVSSYEQYF. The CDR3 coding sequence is TGTGCCAGCAGCTTACTCCCTGGGGTTAGCTCCTACGAGCAGTACTTC.

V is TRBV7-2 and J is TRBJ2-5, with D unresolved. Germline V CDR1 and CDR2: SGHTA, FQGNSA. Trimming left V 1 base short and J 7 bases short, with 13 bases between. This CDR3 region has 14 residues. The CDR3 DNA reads TGTGCCAGCAGCTTAGGTTCCGGACCCACGACCCAGTACTTC. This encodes CASSLGSGPTTQYF.

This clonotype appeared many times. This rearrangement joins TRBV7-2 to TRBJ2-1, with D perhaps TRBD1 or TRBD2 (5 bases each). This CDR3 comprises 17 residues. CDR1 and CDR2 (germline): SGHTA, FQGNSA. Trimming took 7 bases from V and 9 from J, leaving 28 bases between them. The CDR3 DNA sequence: TGTGCCAGCAAAGACAGTGGGGAGATAGGACCCGGGCCTGAGCAGTTCTTC. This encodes CASKDSGEIGPGPEQFF.

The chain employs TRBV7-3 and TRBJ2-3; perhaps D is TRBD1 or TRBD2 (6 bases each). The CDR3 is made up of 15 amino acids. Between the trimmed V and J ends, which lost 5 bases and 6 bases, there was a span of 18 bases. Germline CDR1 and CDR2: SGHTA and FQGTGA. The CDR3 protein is CASSTEGGSWDTQYF. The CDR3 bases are TGTGCCAGCAGCACCGAGGGGGGTAGCTGGGATACGCAGTATTTT.

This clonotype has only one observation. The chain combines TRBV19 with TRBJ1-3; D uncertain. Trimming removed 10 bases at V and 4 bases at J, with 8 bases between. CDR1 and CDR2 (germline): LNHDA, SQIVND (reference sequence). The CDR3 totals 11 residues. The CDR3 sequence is CATHKGNTIYF. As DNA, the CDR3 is TGTGCCACTCACAAGGGAAACACCATATATTTT.

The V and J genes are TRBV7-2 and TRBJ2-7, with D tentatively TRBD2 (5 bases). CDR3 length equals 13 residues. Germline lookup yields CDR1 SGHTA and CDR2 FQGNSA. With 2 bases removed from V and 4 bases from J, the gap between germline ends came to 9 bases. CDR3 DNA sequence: TGTGCCAGCAGCTTATCTAGCCCATACGAGCAGTACTTC. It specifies CASSLSSPYEQYF.

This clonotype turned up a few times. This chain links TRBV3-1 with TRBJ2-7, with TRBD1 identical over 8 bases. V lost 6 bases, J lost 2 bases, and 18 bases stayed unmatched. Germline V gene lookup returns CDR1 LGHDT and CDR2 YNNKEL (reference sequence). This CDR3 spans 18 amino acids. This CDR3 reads CASRPNNPPRDRTYEQYF. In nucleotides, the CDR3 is TGTGCCAGCAGGCCTAACAACCCCCCCCGGGACAGGACCTACGAGCAGTACTTC.

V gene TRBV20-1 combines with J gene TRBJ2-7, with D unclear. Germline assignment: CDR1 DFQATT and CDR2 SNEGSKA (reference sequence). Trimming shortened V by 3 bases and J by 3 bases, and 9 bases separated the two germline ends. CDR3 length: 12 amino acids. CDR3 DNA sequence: TGCAGTGCTAGGAGGAACATCTACGAGCAGTACTTC. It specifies CSARRNIYEQYF.

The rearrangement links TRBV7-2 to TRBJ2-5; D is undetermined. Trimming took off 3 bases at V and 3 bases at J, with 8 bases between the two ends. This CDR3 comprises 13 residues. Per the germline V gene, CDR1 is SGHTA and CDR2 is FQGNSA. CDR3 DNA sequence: TGTGCCAGCAGCTTGCACGGAGAAGAGACCCAGTACTTC. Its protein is CASSLHGEETQYF.

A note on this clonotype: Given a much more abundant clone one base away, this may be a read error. CDR3: CASSHSTGAAYEQYF. The DNA of the CDR3 is TGTGCCAGCAGTCACTCGACAGGCGCCGCCTACGAGCAGTACTTC. The chain carries TRBV6-5 and TRBJ2-7, with D perhaps matching TRBD1 (6 bases). Germline V gene sequence: CDR1 MNHEY, CDR2 SVGAGI. The CDR3 is 15 residues long.

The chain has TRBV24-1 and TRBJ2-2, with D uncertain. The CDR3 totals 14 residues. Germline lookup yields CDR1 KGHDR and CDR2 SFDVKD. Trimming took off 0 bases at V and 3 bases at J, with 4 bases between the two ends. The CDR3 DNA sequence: TGTGCCACCAGTGATTTGAGTGACACCGGGGAGCTGTTTTTT. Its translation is CATSDLSDTGELFF.

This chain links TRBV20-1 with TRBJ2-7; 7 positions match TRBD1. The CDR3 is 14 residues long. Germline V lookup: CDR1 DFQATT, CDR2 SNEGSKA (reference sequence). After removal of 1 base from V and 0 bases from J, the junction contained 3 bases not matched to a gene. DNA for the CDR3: TGCAGTGCTAGAGTGGGGGACAGCTCCTACGAGCAGTACTTC. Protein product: CSARVGDSSYEQYF.

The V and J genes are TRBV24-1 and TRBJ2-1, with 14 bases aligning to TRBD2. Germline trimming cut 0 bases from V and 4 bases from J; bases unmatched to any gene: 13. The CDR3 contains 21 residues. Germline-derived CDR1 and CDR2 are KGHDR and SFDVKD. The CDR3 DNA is TGTGCCACCAGTGATTTGAAGGTGCACATCAGACTAGCGGGGGGGTACAATGAGCAGTTCTTC. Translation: CATSDLKVHIRLAGGYNEQFF.

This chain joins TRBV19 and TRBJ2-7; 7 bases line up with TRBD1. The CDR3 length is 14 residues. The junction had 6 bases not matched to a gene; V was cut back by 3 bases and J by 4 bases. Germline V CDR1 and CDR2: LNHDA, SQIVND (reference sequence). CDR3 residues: CASSITDRRYEQYF. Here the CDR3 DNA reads TGTGCCAGTAGTATCACGGACAGGCGATACGAGCAGTACTTC. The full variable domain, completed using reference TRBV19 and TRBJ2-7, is DGGITQSPKYLFRKEGQNVTLSCEQNLNHDAMYWYRQDPGQGLRLIYYSQIVNDFQKGDIAEGYSVSREKKESFPLTVTSAQKNPTAFYLCASSITDRRYEQYFGPGTRLTVT.

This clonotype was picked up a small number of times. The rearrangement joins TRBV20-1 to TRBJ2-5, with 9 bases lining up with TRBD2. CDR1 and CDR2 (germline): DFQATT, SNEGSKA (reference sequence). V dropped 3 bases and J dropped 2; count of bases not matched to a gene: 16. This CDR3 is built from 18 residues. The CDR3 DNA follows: TGCAGTGCTAGTATGGCGGGGGGGCCTTTGACAAGTCAAGAGACCCAGTACTTC. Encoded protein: CSASMAGGPLTSQETQYF.

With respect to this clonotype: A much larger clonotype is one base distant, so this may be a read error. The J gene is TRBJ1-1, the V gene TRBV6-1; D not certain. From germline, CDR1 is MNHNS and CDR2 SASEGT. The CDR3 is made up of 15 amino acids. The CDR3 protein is CASSLMTPSNTEVFF. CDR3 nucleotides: TGTGCCAGCAGTCTCATGACTCCCTCGAACACTGAAGTTTTCTTT.

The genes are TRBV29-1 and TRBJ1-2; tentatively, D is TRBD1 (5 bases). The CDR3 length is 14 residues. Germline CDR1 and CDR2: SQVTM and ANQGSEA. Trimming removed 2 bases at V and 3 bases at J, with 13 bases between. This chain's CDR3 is CSVEHRDGDYGYTF. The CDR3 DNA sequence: TGCAGCGTTGAACACCGGGACGGGGACTATGGCTACACCTTC.